This T cell receptor (beta chain) was sequenced in a study of shared clonotypes between healthy human individuals. Study-wide results and caveats: Relative to clonotypes present in all four donors, those not shared had lower generation probabilities.

Those who donated, Caucasian adults without exception, all lived in Nashville, Tennessee. V was shortened by 5 bases and J by 10 bases, with 12 bases between the two germline ends. This CDR3 contains 12 residues. Germline CDR1 and CDR2: KGHSH and LQKENI. Clones were read by immunoSEQ multiplex PCR, and TCRdb kept only the in-frame ones, dropping some. The sample lists about 2.4 million clones, 85% to 95% occurring once. To note about this clone: The antigen remains unidentified.

The receptor's source is a man aged 18-30 years in good health. Sequenced: naive CD4+ T cells sorted from blood. Subset reported: CD45RA+ positively selected. V is TRBV18 and J is TRBJ2-1; D ambiguous. The CDR3 DNA reads TGTGCCAGCTCAAAACTTGGCTTCGAGCAGTTCTTC. Protein product: CASSKLGFEQFF.